This TCR beta chain was observed in a study of cytomegalovirus exposure and HLA in healthy donors. Study-level points and caveats: The study dropped some indistinguishable V segments, TRBV6-2 and TRBV6-3 among them.

Regarding this clone: Its antigen is undetermined.

Both 60 Vbeta primers and 13 Jbeta primers went into the PCR. TCRdb's copy holds only in-frame clones and misses some; the assay was immunoSEQ multiplex PCR. The sample records around 130,000 clones, about three quarters being singletons. There are 15 residues in the CDR3. Germline-derived CDR1 and CDR2 are MDHEN and SYDVKM. V was pared by 2 bases and J by 1 base, with 12 bases between. The genes are TRBV28 and TRBJ2-7; tentative D call: TRBD1 (6 bases). This receptor was identified in a man aged 35-49 years in good health and CMV-seropositive. The sequencing sample was made of PBMCs. This CDR3 reads CASSLTGPRSYEQYF. As DNA, the CDR3 is TGTGCCAGCAGTTTAACAGGGCCTCGGTCCTACGAGCAGTACTTC.